This TCR beta chain came from a study of T-cell reconstitution after alpha-beta-depleted transplantation in children. Overall study findings and caveats: From newly produced T cells came most of the T-cell counts and diversity one year after transplant. Some patients' high day-60 TCRbeta diversity was traced to surviving recipient T cells and thymic progenitors. After transplant, at about two months, alpha-beta T cells were reportedly derived from several hundred expanded graft clones.

Preparation of the TCRbeta library was carried out with unique molecular identifiers. One entry per CDR3 protein, called by TCRdb with MiXCR from the PCR reads. This table holds fewer than 550,000 distinct CDR3 sequences, 15% to 20% found once. The CDR3 contains 16 residues. Germline values: CDR1 ENHRY, CDR2 SYGVKD. V shed 5 bases and J 2 bases; nucleotides not matched to a gene: 5. This clonotype was counted between two and nine times. Its antigen is as yet unknown. The specimen comprised PBMCs, mostly from graft donor cells, sampled 360 days after TCRalphabeta/CD19-depleted stem cell transplant. The TCR sequence derives from a boy under two years old who had a stem cell transplant for Wiskott-Aldrich syndrome, so the T cells may come from the graft donor. The genes are TRBV10-3 and TRBJ2-3; 12 bases line up with TRBD2. As DNA, the CDR3 is TGTGCCATCAGTTTGGGACTAGCGGGTTACACAGATACGCAGTATTTT. It encodes CAISLGLAGYTDTQYF.